One sample yielded the 23 T cell receptor beta chains listed below, sequenced in a study of T cells in localized non-small cell lung cancer. The assay was immunoSEQ multiplex PCR, and TCRdb's table has in-frame clones only and misses some. The table shows about a thousand clones, with about a fifth occurring only once. The material was normal lung tissue next to the tumor, obtained before any cancer treatment. The receptor source for this set is a female donor of 60 years or more with stage II squamous cell lung carcinoma.

By share, this clone ranks as large. The chain recombines TRBV6-8 with TRBJ2-3; no clear D. Germline V gene sequence: CDR1 MNHGY, CDR2 SAAAGT. There are 14 residues in the CDR3. Trimming removed 6 bases at V and 4 bases at J, with 14 bases between. In nucleotides, the CDR3 is TGTGCCAGCAGGGACCCAATACCCCCAGATACGCAGTATTTT. Its protein is CASRDPIPPDTQYF.

The V call is TRBV28, the J call TRBJ2-3, with 10 bases that match TRBD2. Trimming removed 6 bases from V and 6 bases from J; junction bases left unmatched: 9. CDR1 MDHEN and CDR2 SYDVKM come from the germline V gene. The length of the CDR3 is 15 residues. CDR3 bases: TGTGCCAGCAGCCAGCAGCGGGGGGGCCCTGATACGCAGTATTTT. It translates to CASSQQRGGPDTQYF.

The V gene is TRBV18, the J gene TRBJ1-1; D gene ambiguous. V gave up 2 bases and J gave up 0 bases, with 4 bases separating them. The CDR3 has 13 amino acids. The germline V gene has CDR1 KGHSH and CDR2 LQKENI. The CDR3 loop reads CASSPGLNTEAFF. CDR3 in DNA: TGTGCCAGCTCACCAGGCTTGAACACTGAAGCTTTCTTT. Full variable domain (rest looked up from reference TRBV18 and TRBJ1-1): NAGVMQNPRHLVRRRGQEARLRCSPMKGHSHVYWYRQLPEEGLKFMVYLQKENIIDESGMPKERFSAEFPKEGPSILRIQQVVRGDSAAYFCASSPGLNTEAFFGQGTRLTVV.

In its sample, this clone is medium-sized (0.01 to 0.1%). This chain links TRBV11-3 with TRBJ1-4; possibly TRBD1 for D (5 bases). The V end lost 2 bases, the J end lost 0 bases, and 10 bases lay between the germline ends. The CDR3 runs 16 residues. In germline, CDR1 is SGHNT, CDR2 YENEEA. CDR3 nucleotide sequence: TGTGCCAGCAGCTTACGCTTAGGGGCAACTAATGAAAAACTGTTTTTT. It yields the protein CASSLRLGATNEKLFF.

The chain carries TRBV12-5 and TRBJ2-5, with 12 bases matching TRBD1. This CDR3 spans 15 amino acids. J lost 5 bases, V lost 6 bases, and 7 bases had no gene match. The V gene's germline CDR1 is LGHNT and CDR2 FRNRAP. CDR3 sequence reads: CASGDGTGGKETQYF. CDR3 coding DNA: TGTGCTAGTGGGGACGGGACAGGGGGCAAGGAGACCCAGTACTTC.

This clone was seen a few times. The rearrangement joins TRBV25-1 to TRBJ1-1; possibly TRBD1 for D (6 bases). This CDR3 comprises 16 residues. The V gene lost 1 base and the J gene lost 0 bases, with 12 bases spanning the gap. Germline V gives CDR1 MGHDK, CDR2 SYGVNS. CDR3 coding DNA: TGTGCCAGCAGTGAATTGGACAGCCTAATGAACACTGAAGCTTTCTTT. It specifies CASSELDSLMNTEAFF.

This clone was counted between two and nine times. The V and J genes are TRBV30 and TRBJ1-5; unclear D gene. Looked up from germline, CDR1 is GTSNPN and CDR2 is SVGIG (reference sequence). This CDR3 contains 13 residues. The V and J ends lost 5 bases and 0 bases respectively, with 8 bases between them. In nucleotides, the CDR3 is TGTGCCTGGGGCCTGAGTAGCAATCAGCCCCAGCATTTT. Protein: CAWGLSSNQPQHF. Combining the CDR3 with reference TRBV30 and TRBJ1-5 gives the whole variable domain SQTIHQWPATLVQPVGSPLSLECTVEGTSNPNLYWYRQAAGRGLQLLFYSVGIGQISSEVPQNLSASRPQDRQFILSSKKLLLSDSGFYLCAWGLSSNQPQHFGDGTRLSIL.

The table lists this clone with a count of one. The CDR3 bases are TGTGCCAGCTCACCCCGGGAATTGAGCTATGGCTACACCTTC. Its protein is CASSPRELSYGYTF. This chain joins TRBV18 and TRBJ1-2, with D unresolved. With 3 bases removed from V and 4 bases from J, the gap between germline ends came to 12 bases. Germline V gene sequence: CDR1 KGHSH, CDR2 LQKENI. The CDR3 contains 14 residues.

J is TRBJ2-7 and V is TRBV5-1, with D possibly being TRBD2 (6 bases). V gave up 4 bases and J gave up 3 bases, with 17 bases separating them. Germline values: CDR1 SGHRS, CDR2 YFSETQ. The CDR3 has 15 residues. The CDR3 nucleotides are TGCGCCAGCAGCAAGGGGACTGGAACTCTCTACGAGCAGTACTTC. Its protein is CASSKGTGTLYEQYF.

The V call is TRBV29-1, the J call TRBJ1-1, with D possibly matching TRBD1 (5 bases). CDR1 is SQVTM and CDR2 is ANQGSEA in the germline V gene. The CDR3 length is 13 residues. The V end was cut by 5 bases, the J end by 3 bases, with 13 bases between. CDR3 region: CSVQWGVDTEAFF. CDR3 sequence (DNA): TGCAGCGTTCAGTGGGGGGTGGACACTGAAGCTTTCTTT.

The chain has TRBV19 and TRBJ1-2; no definite D call. Trimming left V 7 bases short and J 5 bases short, with 14 bases between. Germline CDR1 reads LNHDA; CDR2 reads SQIVND (reference sequence). The CDR3 spans 13 residues. CDR3: CASTGRTPYGYTF. The CDR3 DNA sequence: TGTGCCAGTACTGGGAGGACCCCGTATGGCTACACCTTC.

The chain is built from TRBV19 and TRBJ2-5; TRBD2 matches 8 bases. V was pared by 5 bases and J by 4 bases, with 6 bases of the junction left unmatched. Germline V gene lookup returns CDR1 LNHDA and CDR2 SQIVND (reference sequence). The CDR3 runs to 14 residues. CDR3 sequence: CASSVAGNGETQYF. CDR3 bases: TGTGCCAGTAGTGTAGCGGGGAATGGAGAGACCCAGTACTTC.

This clone is medium-sized by share. The chain employs TRBV6-8 and TRBJ1-3; the D gene is possibly TRBD1 (6 bases). V dropped 6 bases and J dropped 3 bases, with 24 bases sitting between them. In germline, CDR1 is MNHGY, CDR2 SAAAGT. The CDR3 contains 18 residues. CDR3 in DNA: TGTGCCAGCAGCGCTTCGGGGGGCAGGGGAGACGTTGGAAACACCATATATTTT. As protein: CASSASGGRGDVGNTIYF.

CDR3 DNA sequence: TGTGCCAGTAGTATACAAGATCTGCCCAATCAGCCCCAGCATTTT. Translated: CASSIQDLPNQPQHF. The genes are TRBV19 and TRBJ1-5; D is undetermined. The CDR3 contains 15 residues. Germline V gene lookup returns CDR1 LNHDA and CDR2 SQIVND (reference sequence). V lost 2 bases to trimming and J lost 3 bases, with 11 bases between them.

This clone was found a few times. This chain links TRBV4-1 with TRBJ2-3; the match to TRBD1 covers 9 bases. The V gene end was trimmed by 4 bases and the J gene end by 4 bases; junction bases not matched to a gene: 9. Per germline, CDR1 MGHRA and CDR2 YSYEKL. This CDR3 is 16 amino acids long. The CDR3 loop is CASSPTTGGEADTQYF. The CDR3 DNA follows: TGCGCCAGCAGCCCCACCACAGGGGGCGAAGCAGATACGCAGTATTTT.

J is TRBJ2-1 and V is TRBV6-8; possibly TRBD2 for D (6 bases). CDR1 MNHGY and CDR2 SAAAGT come from the germline V gene. Between the trimmed V and J ends, which lost 4 bases and 4 bases, there was a span of 11 bases. The CDR3 length is 14 residues. The CDR3: CASSLGLPYNEQFF. The CDR3 coding sequence is TGTGCCAGCAGTTTGGGACTTCCATACAATGAGCAGTTCTTC.

V gene TRBV28 combines with J gene TRBJ1-5; D is perhaps TRBD1 (6 bases). The CDR3 runs to 12 residues. The germline V gene encodes CDR1 MDHEN and CDR2 SYDVKM. V lost 6 bases and J 7 bases, leaving 10 bases between the germline ends. The CDR3 spells CASRGGGQPQHF. The CDR3 DNA sequence: TGTGCCAGCAGGGGAGGGGGGCAGCCCCAGCATTTT.

A few counts support this clone. The chain is built from TRBV9 and TRBJ1-1; no clear D gene. The CDR3 sequence is 14 residues long. Germline assignment: CDR1 SGDLS and CDR2 YYNGEE. The V end was cut by 0 bases, the J end by 0 bases, with 6 bases between. CDR3 protein: CASSVGSLNTEAFF. The CDR3 DNA follows: TGTGCCAGCAGCGTAGGCAGCTTGAACACTGAAGCTTTCTTT.

The chain uses TRBV5-1 and TRBJ2-6, with a weak D call TRBD2 (5 bases). The germline V and J ends were trimmed by 0 bases and 0 bases, with 10 bases remaining between them. CDR3 size: 17 residues. Germline CDR1 is SGHRS and CDR2 is YFSETQ. The DNA for the CDR3 is TGCGCCAGCAGCTTGGTTGAGGGTCGCTCTGGGGCCAACGTCCTGACTTTC. This translates into CASSLVEGRSGANVLTF.

The chain joins TRBV14 to TRBJ2-1, with TRBD1 as a possible D gene (5 bases). With 2 bases removed from V and 10 bases from J, the gap between germline ends came to 6 bases. This CDR3 contains 11 residues. CDR1 is SGHDN, CDR2 FVKESK, per germline. Written as DNA, the CDR3 is TGTGCCAGCAGCCAATGGACAGAGCAGTTCTTC. The encoded protein is CASSQWTEQFF.

This clone rates as large. The chain carries TRBV6-8 and TRBJ2-7, with 10 bases identical to TRBD2. CDR3 length: 17 amino acids. The germline V gene has CDR1 MNHGY and CDR2 SAAAGT. The junction had 10 bases not matched to a gene; V was cut back by 5 bases and J by 0 bases. The CDR3 nucleotides are TGTGCCAGCAGTGATCGACTAGCGGGCTCTTCCTCCTACGAGCAGTACTTC. This translates into CASSDRLAGSSSYEQYF.

This clone has a handful of counts. CDR3 sequence (DNA): TGTGCCAGCAGCTTAGGGGAATCAGCTAACTATGGCTACACCTTC. Protein sequence: CASSLGESANYGYTF. The chain has TRBV11-3 and TRBJ1-2; D is unresolved. CDR1 is SGHNT, CDR2 YENEEA, per germline. The CDR3 length is 15 residues. Trimming stripped 1 base from V and 0 bases from J, with 9 bases between.

This clone was detected only once. The chain employs TRBV29-1 and TRBJ2-2, with 10 bases lining up with TRBD1. V lost 1 base, J lost 6 bases, and 2 bases stayed unmatched. In germline, CDR1 is SQVTM, CDR2 ANQGSEA. The CDR3 is made up of 14 amino acids. The CDR3 protein is CSVEGTGGPGELFF. The CDR3 DNA reads as TGCAGCGTTGAAGGGACAGGGGGTCCCGGGGAGCTGTTTTTT.